Listed below are T cell receptor beta chains from one sample, sequenced in a study of shared T cell receptors in the human thymus. Sequenced by immunoSEQ multiplex PCR; TCRdb stores in-frame clones only, minus some. The sample holds approximately 730,000 clones, 75% to 90% seen once. The data were also submitted as part of a second study, on human thymus T cells.

Sequenced input: thymocytes. These TCRs come from a girl under three years old with a congenital heart defect. CDR3s include the opening cysteine and the closing phenylalanine or tryptophan. The D gene is left open where the match is weak.

TRBJ2-7 | TRBD1 | TRBV18 | CASSPPGQRSSYEQYF | TGTGCCAGCTCACCCCCGGGACAGAGGAGCTCCTACGAGCAGTACTTC
TRBJ1-3 | TRBD1 | TRBV9 | CASSASPGQGTGNTIYF | TGTGCCAGCAGCGCGAGCCCGGGACAGGGGACTGGAAACACCATATATTTT
TRBJ2-7 | - | TRBV15 | CATSRYRVRTYEQYF | TGTGCCACCAGCAGGTACAGGGTCCGCACCTACGAGCAGTACTTC
TRBJ2-3 | TRBD1 | TRBV4-3 | CASSRKGQGIATDTQYF | TGCGCCAGCAGTAGAAAGGGACAGGGGATCGCCACAGATACGCAGTATTTT
TRBJ2-7 | TRBD1 | TRBV20-1 | CSAEGQDEQYF | TGCAGTGCAGAAGGACAGGACGAGCAGTACTTC
TRBJ1-2 | TRBD1 | TRBV27 | CASSTGTGWIYGYTF | TGTGCCAGCAGTACCGGGACAGGGTGGATCTATGGCTACACCTTC
TRBJ1-6 | TRBD1 | TRBV2 | CASSERDSDFNSPLHF | TGTGCCAGCAGTGAACGGGACAGCGATTTTAATTCACCCCTCCACTTT
TRBJ2-2 | - | TRBV4-1 | CASSQDIPGELFF | TGCGCCAGCAGCCAAGATATCCCCGGGGAGCTGTTTTTT
TRBJ1-5 | TRBD1 | TRBV4-1 | CASSLHRDSRAQHF | TGCGCCAGCAGCCTACACCGGGACAGTAGGGCCCAGCATTTT
TRBJ2-1 | - | TRBV29-1 | CSVELGREAYNEQFF | TGCAGCGTTGAATTGGGCAGGGAAGCCTACAATGAGCAGTTCTTC
TRBJ2-2 | - | TRBV10-2 | CASSEVDCRLNTGELFF | TGCGCCAGCAGTGAGGTCGACTGCCGGTTGAACACCGGGGAGCTGTTTTTT
TRBJ1-5 | TRBD1 | TRBV28 | CASRELQGYSNQPQHF | TGTGCCAGCAGGGAACTACAGGGGTATAGCAATCAGCCCCAGCATTTT
TRBJ2-1 | - | TRBV5-4 | CASSSARADEQFF | TGTGCCAGCAGCTCTGCCAGGGCGGATGAGCAGTTCTTC
TRBJ1-2 | - | TRBV6-1 | CASSERATGTYGYTF | TGTGCCAGCAGTGAAAGGGCTACAGGGACCTATGGCTACACCTTC
TRBJ2-7 | - | TRBV28 | CASKTSSYEQYF | TGTGCCAGTAAGACTAGCTCCTACGAGCAGTACTTC
TRBJ2-3 | TRBD1 | TRBV7-8 | CASSLDDGDRASDTQYF | TGTGCCAGCAGCTTAGACGATGGGGACAGGGCCTCAGATACGCAGTATTTT
TRBJ1-4 | TRBD1 | TRBV6-5 | CASRTGTGGEKLFF | TGTGCCAGCAGGACCGGGACAGGGGGAGAAAAACTGTTTTTT